One and the same sample provided the 29 T cell receptor beta chains below, sequenced in a study of shared clonotypes between healthy human individuals. The method was immunoSEQ multiplex PCR; TCRdb's version includes in-frame clones alone and lacks a portion of them. The table includes 2 million to 2.5 million clones, approximately 94% detected once. Sample: naive CD4+ T cells sorted from blood. Subset: CD45RA+ positively selected. These receptors originate from a man aged 18-30 years in good health.

V usage is TRBV28 and J usage is TRBJ1-4; 10 bases are a match to TRBD1. CDR1 and CDR2 from the germline V gene are MDHEN and SYDVKM. The J segment lost 3 bases and the V segment lost 2 bases, leaving 12 bases of the junction unmatched. The CDR3 is made up of 19 amino acids. Here the CDR3 reads CASSLRDRGWVGANEKLFF. CDR3 DNA: TGTGCCAGCAGTTTAAGGGACAGGGGATGGGTTGGGGCTAATGAAAAACTGTTTTTT.

CDR3 in amino acids: CASSPWTATGRPDTQYF. CDR3 sequence (DNA): TGTGCCAGTAGTCCGTGGACAGCCACCGGAAGGCCAGATACGCAGTATTTT. The chain uses TRBV19 and TRBJ2-3; the D gene is possibly TRBD1 (6 bases). The CDR3 totals 17 residues. Germline-derived CDR1 and CDR2 are LNHDA and SQIVND (reference sequence). The V gene lost 5 bases and the J gene lost 4 bases, with 22 bases spanning the gap.

This chain links TRBV7-2 with TRBJ2-5; 11 bases align to TRBD1. V was pared by 5 bases and J by 2 bases, with 7 bases of the junction left unmatched. The CDR3 extends over 16 amino acids. In germline, CDR1 is SGHTA, CDR2 FQGNSA. Here the CDR3 DNA reads TGTGCCAGCAGCCAATTCCGGGACAGGGGGCAAGAGACCCAGTACTTC. Its protein is CASSQFRDRGQETQYF.

The V call is TRBV5-6, the J call TRBJ2-1, with TRBD2 matching 10 bases. The length of the CDR3 is 14 residues. J gave up 6 bases and V 5 bases, and 5 bases lay outside the gene matches. Per germline, CDR1 SGHDT and CDR2 YYEEEE. As DNA, the CDR3 is TGTGCCAGCAGGAGACTAGCGGGTTCCAATGAGCAGTTCTTC. Translation gives CASRRLAGSNEQFF.

The chain has TRBV6-6 and TRBJ2-5; D possibly corresponds to TRBD1 (5 bases). CDR1 MNHNY and CDR2 SVGAGI come from the germline V gene (reference sequence). The CDR3 is 14 residues long. V was trimmed by 5 bases and J by 3 bases, leaving 13 bases between them. For the CDR3, the DNA is TGTGCCAGCAGTCGCACGACAGCCGAAGAGACCCAGTACTTC. Protein sequence: CASSRTTAEETQYF.

This clone was seen just once. This sequence joins TRBV7-9 and TRBJ2-7; 13 bases line up with TRBD2. From germline, CDR1 is SEHNR and CDR2 FQNEAQ (reference sequence). The V and J ends lost 3 bases and 7 bases, in that order; junction bases with no gene match: 6. This CDR3 spans 15 amino acids. For the CDR3, the DNA is TGTGCCAGCAGCTTTGGACTAGCGGGAGAGGGGGAGCAGTACTTC. Its protein product is CASSFGLAGEGEQYF.

This chain links TRBV7-6 with TRBJ2-7, with TRBD2 identical over 9 bases. Germline CDR1 and CDR2: SGHVS and FNYEAQ. The CDR3 runs 14 residues. With V trimmed by 4 bases and J by 6 bases, 7 bases remained unmatched. The CDR3 loop is CASSSGPLAGEQYF. The CDR3 DNA sequence: TGTGCCAGCAGCTCCGGCCCACTAGCGGGCGAGCAGTACTTC.

This chain uses TRBV7-9 with TRBJ1-1, with D perhaps matching TRBD1 (5 bases). V lost 7 bases to trimming and J lost 0 bases, with 12 bases between them. This CDR3 is built from 14 residues. CDR1 and CDR2 (germline): SEHNR, FQNEAQ (reference sequence). The CDR3 region is CASTFTGLNTEAFF. CDR3 sequence (DNA): TGTGCCAGCACCTTCACGGGACTGAACACTGAAGCTTTCTTT.

V usage is TRBV7-9 and J usage is TRBJ1-2; D is perhaps TRBD1 (5 bases). Germline CDR1 SEHNR, CDR2 FQNEAQ (reference sequence). This CDR3 contains 14 residues. Trimming removed 2 bases from V and 6 bases from J, with 13 bases in between. The CDR3 sequence: CASSLSQATHGYTF. CDR3 sequence (DNA): TGTGCCAGCAGCTTATCACAGGCTACCCATGGCTACACCTTC. Using reference TRBV7-9 and TRBJ1-2 for the parts outside the CDR3, the full variable domain is DTGVSQNPRHKITKRGQNVTFRCDPISEHNRLYWYRQTLGQGPEFLTYFQNEAQLEKSRLLSDRFSAERPKGSFSTLEIQRTEQGDSAMYLCASSLSQATHGYTFGSGTRLTVV.

The J gene is TRBJ2-2, the V gene TRBV6-4; no reliable D call. CDR1 and CDR2 from the germline V gene are MRHNA and SNTAGT. This CDR3 is 14 amino acids long. V was shortened by 4 bases and J by 6 bases, with 12 bases between the two germline ends. The CDR3 loop is CASSVSPSAGELFF. The CDR3 nucleotides are TGTGCCAGCAGTGTGTCGCCCAGCGCCGGGGAGCTGTTTTTT.

The gene calls are TRBV5-1 and TRBJ2-4, with 7 bases aligning to TRBD2. Germline assignment: CDR1 SGHRS and CDR2 YFSETQ. V dropped 0 bases and J dropped 7; count of bases not matched to a gene: 7. There are 15 residues in the CDR3. As DNA, the CDR3 is TGCGCCAGCAGCTTGGCCCTAGCGGCTTATAACATTCAGTACTTC. The encoded protein is CASSLALAAYNIQYF.

This sequence joins TRBV25-1 and TRBJ2-4; 7 bases align to TRBD2. V was clipped by 9 bases and J by 6 bases; unmatched bases: 11. The CDR3 loop spans 14 amino acids. Germline CDR1 is MGHDK and CDR2 is SYGVNS. CDR3 DNA: TGTGCCAGTTGCGGCGTGGGGGGGGGAAACATTCAGTACTTC. Translation: CASCGVGGGNIQYF.

This chain links TRBV18 with TRBJ2-3; D tentatively fits TRBD1 or TRBD2 (5 bases each). Trimming cost V 3 bases and J 4 bases, with 11 bases left between them. Per the germline V gene, CDR1 is KGHSH and CDR2 is LQKENI. The length of the CDR3 is 14 residues. In DNA form, the CDR3 reads TGTGCCAGCTCACCGCTAGGGACGGCAGATACGCAGTATTTT. Encoded protein: CASSPLGTADTQYF. Full variable domain (missing parts from reference TRBV18 and TRBJ2-3): NAGVMQNPRHLVRRRGQEARLRCSPMKGHSHVYWYRQLPEEGLKFMVYLQKENIIDESGMPKERFSAEFPKEGPSILRIQQVVRGDSAAYFCASSPLGTADTQYFGPGTRLTVL.

V is TRBV19 and J is TRBJ1-2, with D uncertain. From germline, CDR1 is LNHDA and CDR2 SQIVND (reference sequence). Trimming stripped 4 bases from V and 6 bases from J, with 9 bases between. This CDR3 comprises 12 residues. The CDR3 coding sequence is TGTGCCAGTAGTACCCGGACGAATGGCTACACCTTC. It is translated as CASSTRTNGYTF.

The chain recombines TRBV10-3 with TRBJ2-3; D may be TRBD2 (6 bases). Trimming removed 0 bases at V and 3 bases at J, with 13 bases between. The CDR3 covers 16 residues. Germline assignment: CDR1 ENHRY and CDR2 SYGVKD. The CDR3 here is CAISESTGLTTDTQYF. The CDR3 DNA reads TGTGCCATCAGTGAGTCGACGGGACTTACGACAGATACGCAGTATTTT.

Of note for this clone: At the DNA level, this CDR3 is encoded by other sequences in the same sample as well. This rearrangement joins TRBV7-9 to TRBJ2-2, with 10 bases fitting TRBD2. The CDR3 extends over 15 amino acids. The V and J ends lost 3 bases and 3 bases, in that order; junction bases with no gene match: 1. The germline gives CDR1 SEHNR, CDR2 FQNEAQ (reference sequence). CDR3 protein: CASSLGTSDTGELFF. In DNA, the CDR3 is TGTGCCAGCAGCTTGGGGACTAGCGACACCGGGGAGCTGTTTTTT.

V usage is TRBV6-1 and J usage is TRBJ1-2, with D perhaps TRBD1 (6 bases). Germline loops: CDR1 MNHNS, CDR2 SASEGT. Trimming left V 4 bases short and J 5 bases short, with 14 bases between. This CDR3 has 14 residues. CDR3 sequence (DNA): TGTGCCAGCAGTGTACAGGGTTTGGGGTATGGCTACACCTTC. Translating gives CASSVQGLGYGYTF.

With regard to this clone: Other DNA sequences from this sample encode an identical CDR3 as well. The chain employs TRBV7-2 and TRBJ1-2, with D possibly being TRBD1 (5 bases). CDR3 length: 12 amino acids. Germline CDR1 reads SGHTA; CDR2 reads FQGNSA. Deletions cut 0 bases from V and 8 bases from J, with 7 bases between. The CDR3 here is CASSLAQGGYTF. The CDR3 coding sequence is TGTGCCAGCAGCTTAGCGCAGGGCGGCTACACCTTC.

The rearrangement joins TRBV4-3 to TRBJ2-3; unclear D gene. The CDR3 has 14 residues. V was pared by 1 base and J by 4 bases, with 9 bases between. Germline CDR1 and CDR2: LGHNA and YSLEER. The CDR3 DNA reads TGCGCCAGCAGCCAAGTGGGCGTCGCAGATACGCAGTATTTT. Translated, it gives CASSQVGVADTQYF.

V and J are TRBV9 and TRBJ1-3; no firm D call. This CDR3 is built from 15 residues. Germline loops: CDR1 SGDLS, CDR2 YYNGEE. With 4 bases removed from V and 0 bases from J, the gap between germline ends came to 11 bases. The CDR3: CASSNLPSSGNTIYF. The DNA of the CDR3 is TGTGCCAGCAGCAACCTTCCGAGCTCTGGAAACACCATATATTTT.

The rearrangement joins TRBV7-2 to TRBJ2-3; weak D call: TRBD2 (5 bases). V lost 5 bases, J lost 5 bases, and 17 bases lay in between. This CDR3 has 15 residues. CDR1 is SGHTA and CDR2 is FQGNSA in the germline V gene. CDR3: CASSTRLMTGDTQYF. The CDR3 DNA sequence: TGTGCCAGCAGCACCCGACTAATGACGGGAGATACGCAGTATTTT.

This chain uses TRBV4-1 with TRBJ2-2; 12 nucleotides align to TRBD2. Trimming removed 1 base from V and 6 bases from J; junction bases left unmatched: 3. The CDR3 runs to 16 residues. The germline gives CDR1 MGHRA, CDR2 YSYEKL. The CDR3 nucleotides are TGCGCCAGCAGCCAAGGACTAGCGGGAGTTCCCGGGGAGCTGTTTTTT. It translates to CASSQGLAGVPGELFF.

The chain combines TRBV11-2 with TRBJ1-2, with 10 positions matching TRBD1. Germline-derived CDR1 and CDR2 are SGHAT and FQNNGV. This CDR3 spans 13 amino acids. V lost 4 bases, J lost 6 bases, and 2 bases stayed unmatched. CDR3 amino acids: CASSWGTGDGYTF. The CDR3 DNA sequence: TGTGCCAGCAGCTGGGGGACAGGGGATGGCTACACCTTC.

V gene TRBV15 combines with J gene TRBJ2-3; D call uncertain. V was cut by 0 bases and J by 3 bases, with 16 bases left in between. The CDR3 has 17 residues. CDR1 is LNHNV and CDR2 is YYDKDF in the germline V gene (reference sequence). The CDR3 DNA follows: TGTGCCACCAGCAGAGATGCGTCTCAGCCCCCTACAGATACGCAGTATTTT. Protein product: CATSRDASQPPTDTQYF.

The chain joins TRBV6-1 to TRBJ2-5; no firm D call. Trimming took off 1 base at V and 5 bases at J, with 14 bases between the two ends. CDR3 length: 15 amino acids. CDR1 is MNHNS, CDR2 SASEGT, per germline. CDR3 loop: CASSEGWLQWETQYF. CDR3 in DNA: TGTGCCAGCAGTGAAGGGTGGCTCCAATGGGAGACCCAGTACTTC.

This clone came up a few times. Other DNA sequences of this sample code for an identical CDR3. The chain has TRBV7-2 and TRBJ2-7; D is perhaps TRBD1 (6 bases). This CDR3 spans 12 amino acids. Per germline, CDR1 SGHTA and CDR2 FQGNSA. V dropped 2 bases and J dropped 4 bases, with 6 bases sitting between them. The CDR3 region has the DNA TGTGCCAGCAGCTTACAGGGGTACGAGCAGTACTTC. Translation gives CASSLQGYEQYF.

In regard to this clone: Other DNA sequences in the sample encode the same CDR3. This chain joins TRBV18 and TRBJ2-5, with D perhaps TRBD2 (6 bases). V shed 2 bases and J shed 5 bases, with 12 bases lying between them. Germline loops: CDR1 KGHSH, CDR2 LQKENI. The CDR3 has 14 residues. CDR3 sequence (DNA): TGTGCCAGCTCACCAGGAGGGTCTGGGGAGACCCAGTACTTC. This codes for CASSPGGSGETQYF.

In this sample, this clone turned up once. The same CDR3 is also encoded by other DNA sequences in this sample. The J gene is TRBJ2-1, the V gene TRBV7-2, with TRBD1 identical over 8 bases. CDR3 size: 15 residues. The J segment lost 2 bases and the V segment lost 3 bases, leaving 3 bases of the junction unmatched. Germline lookup yields CDR1 SGHTA and CDR2 FQGNSA. The CDR3 region is CASSFGQGTYNEQFF. CDR3 DNA sequence: TGTGCCAGCAGCTTCGGACAGGGAACCTACAATGAGCAGTTCTTC.

The genes are TRBV10-3 and TRBJ1-6, with D maybe TRBD1 (5 bases). Trimming removed 3 bases from V and 7 bases from J, with 16 bases in between. CDR3 length: 16 residues. Per germline, CDR1 ENHRY and CDR2 SYGVKD. The chain's CDR3 is CAISDMGTALNSPLHF. In nucleotides, the CDR3 is TGTGCCATCAGTGATATGGGGACCGCTTTAAATTCACCCCTCCACTTT.